This T cell receptor (beta chain) is drawn from a study of blood T cell repertoires in COVID-19. Turning to the study itself: Specimens from acute and convalescent COVID-19 originated in the United States, Italy and Spain. In each case, the material was cDNA or gDNA derived from T cells, B-cell-depleted T cells, or PBMCs.

CDR3 length: 14 residues. The junction had 2 bases not matched to a gene; V was cut back by 1 base and J by 2 bases. CDR1 is SGHRS and CDR2 is YFSETQ in the germline V gene. Original processing notes: Amplified reference gene primers provided the basis for estimating nucleated cell counts. Only in-frame clones appear in the TCRdb table, and some are missing; sequencing was by immunoSEQ multiplex PCR. Clone size and the V and J calls come from that table; the DNA yielded D and trimming. The table lists 250,000 to 300,000 clones, about 91% of them singletons, with under 8% in the top ten. As regards this clone: The sample has other DNA sequences that encode this CDR3 too.

The chain is built from TRBV5-1 and TRBJ1-2, with TRBD1 identical over 7 bases. The source of this sequence is a woman aged 25 to 45 who had recovered from COVID-19. Source material: peripheral blood. The CDR3 spells CASSLRQGNYGYTF. The CDR3 coding sequence is TGCGCCAGCAGCTTGAGACAGGGAAACTATGGCTACACCTTC.